This T cell receptor (beta chain) emerged from a study of beta chain features in type 1 diabetes. Findings of the study overall: In patients and controls equally, PCR might favor templates that are shorter.

This clone was seen a single time. Its antigen is still unknown. Sequencing targeted expressed TCRB transcripts, as all isolated RNA had been reverse transcribed. Produced via immunoSEQ multiplex PCR; TCRdb's table is partial and in-frame only. The table lists about 220,000 clones, approximately 10% of them singletons. The sequence derives from a man between 18 and 35 years old in good health. The specimen was central memory CD4+ T cells from blood.

The DNA for the CDR3 is TGTGCCATCGGGGGACAAGAGCGGGAGGGGCATGAGCAGTTCTTC. Translated, it gives CAIGGQEREGHEQFF. The genes are TRBV10-3 and TRBJ2-1; 10 positions agree with TRBD2. Trimming took 8 bases from V and 8 from J; bases not matched to a gene: 12. The germline gives CDR1 ENHRY, CDR2 SYGVKD. CDR3 size: 15 residues.